Following are 31 T cell receptor beta chains from one sample sequenced in a study of human T cells and chemical hapten exposure (dated by TCRdb to the early 2020s). This specimen's time point label, interpreted: patch test 2, 6 weeks after DPC sensitization. Explained via the paper, the treatment or condition label denotes: therapeutic diphenylcyclopropenone sensitization with weekly scalp DPC. Preparation of the library involved RACE. The instrument given in TCRdb is NextSeq 500. The raw public reads went through TCRdb reprocessing: fastp at Q25, MiXCR clone calling, in-frame beta chains kept. Under each unique CDR3 protein, matching rows form one entry showing the most common genes and DNA. This sample is represented by some 100,000 distinct CDR3 sequences; 9.2% of them were singletons. Approximately 3% of the sample is in the top ten clones. The specimen comprised whole blood, sampled in connection with sensitization to the hapten diphenylcyclopropenone (DPC). These receptor sequences come from a woman between 40 and 50 years old with alopecia areata. Some clones in this sample may be carry-over from other donors' samples.

This sequence joins TRBV4-2 and TRBJ1-2; 7 nucleotides match TRBD1. The CDR3 totals 20 residues. Per germline, CDR1 LGHNA and CDR2 YNFKEQ. Trimming at V came to 1 base and at J to 4 bases, leaving 21 bases not matched to a gene. The CDR3 DNA reads TGTGCCAGCAGCCAAGTACAGGGGAAAGGGGGACCAAGTAGTGGCTATGGCTACACCTTC. The encoded protein is CASSQVQGKGGPSSGYGYTF.

This clonotype was recorded at least ten times. The rearrangement uses TRBV5-1 and TRBJ2-2; TRBD1 might be the D (5 bases). Germline-derived CDR1 and CDR2 are SGHRS and YFSETQ. The CDR3 loop spans 15 amino acids. Trimming took 0 bases from V and 2 from J, leaving 8 bases between them. The DNA of the CDR3 is TGCGCCAGCAGCTTGGTCCAGGGAAACACCGGGGAGCTGTTTTTT. Translation: CASSLVQGNTGELFF.

The genes are TRBV24-1 and TRBJ2-3; 10 bases line up with TRBD1. V dropped 4 bases and J dropped 7; count of bases not matched to a gene: 7. Germline V CDR1 and CDR2: KGHDR, SFDVKD. The length of the CDR3 is 15 residues. CDR3 coding DNA: TGTGCCACCAGTGACCCGACAGGGGGCATGAATACGCAGTATTTT. This encodes CATSDPTGGMNTQYF.

This clonotype is a singleton in its sample. A single base separates this from a much larger clone, so it may be a read error. The V call is TRBV6-5, the J call TRBJ2-3; maybe TRBD2 (6 bases). The CDR3 sequence is 14 residues long. In germline, CDR1 is MNHEY, CDR2 SVGAGI. The CDR3 is CASNRDSRTDMQYF. Written as DNA, the CDR3 is TGTGCCAGCAACCGGGACTCTCGCACAGATATGCAGTATTTT.

In this sample, this clonotype turned up many times. The rearrangement joins TRBV5-1 to TRBJ2-3; weak D call: TRBD2 (6 bases). The length of the CDR3 is 14 residues. Germline V lookup: CDR1 SGHRS, CDR2 YFSETQ. V lost 0 bases, J lost 6 bases, and 11 bases lay in between. CDR3 coding DNA: TGCGCCAGCAGCTTGGCCCCCGGAGGGGATACGCAGTATTTT. It codes for CASSLAPGGDTQYF.

This clonotype has a count of ten or more. V is TRBV29-1 and J is TRBJ1-2; D is unclear. The germline V gene has CDR1 SQVTM and CDR2 ANQGSEA. Trimming shortened V by 8 bases and J by 5 bases, and 18 bases separated the two germline ends. The CDR3 has 13 amino acids. This chain's CDR3 is CSFWRSGWYGYTF. The CDR3 DNA reads TGCAGCTTCTGGCGTAGCGGATGGTATGGCTACACCTTC.

This clonotype was counted at least ten times. The V and J genes are TRBV7-9 and TRBJ1-4, with D possibly being TRBD1 (6 bases). Germline CDR1 and CDR2: SEHNR and FQNEAQ (reference sequence). This CDR3 is built from 13 residues. V was pared by 3 bases and J by 10 bases, with 12 bases between. The CDR3, as DNA: TGTGCCAGCAGCTTCCGACAGGAGGGAAAACTGTTTTTT. This codes for CASSFRQEGKLFF. Supplemented by reference TRBV7-9 and TRBJ1-4, the full variable domain reads DTGVSQNPRHKITKRGQNVTFRCDPISEHNRLYWYRQTLGQGPEFLTYFQNEAQLEKSRLLSDRFSAERPKGSFSTLEIQRTEQGDSAMYLCASSFRQEGKLFFGSGTQLSVL.

This clonotype occurred many times. This chain connects TRBV12-3 or TRBV12-4 to TRBJ2-1, with TRBD2 matching over 7 bases. Germline trimming cut 3 bases from V and 10 bases from J; bases unmatched to any gene: 3. The CDR3 consists of 12 residues. The chain's CDR3 is CASSLGGYEQFF. The CDR3 DNA follows: TGTGCCAGCAGTTTGGGGGGGTACGAGCAGTTCTTC.

This clonotype was counted at least ten times. This chain uses TRBV7-6 with TRBJ2-1; D tentatively fits TRBD1 or TRBD2 (5 bases each). With 0 bases removed from V and 4 bases from J, the gap between germline ends came to 10 bases. This CDR3 region has 15 residues. Germline values: CDR1 SGHVS, CDR2 FNYEAQ. CDR3 protein: CASSLAGDLYNEQFF. Written as DNA, the CDR3 is TGTGCCAGCAGCTTAGCGGGGGACCTATACAATGAGCAGTTCTTC.

This clonotype was recorded a few times. This sequence joins TRBV4-2 and TRBJ2-3; no clear D gene. With 1 base removed from V and 0 bases from J, the gap between germline ends came to 14 bases. CDR1 is LGHNA, CDR2 YNFKEQ, per germline. CDR3 length: 17 residues. Here the CDR3 reads CASSQVSVSISTDTQYF. The CDR3 DNA is TGTGCCAGCAGCCAAGTCTCAGTGTCTATAAGCACAGATACGCAGTATTTT.

The V gene is TRBV7-3, the J gene TRBJ2-3, with 7 bases matching TRBD2. Germline V CDR1 and CDR2: SGHTA, FQGTGA. The CDR3 has 19 residues. Unmatched junction bases numbered 13, after V lost 0 bases and J lost 1 base. Here the CDR3 DNA reads TGTGCCAGCAGCTTAACGAGGGTAGCGGGCCATCAGGGCACAGATACGCAGTATTTT. Protein: CASSLTRVAGHQGTDTQYF.

This clonotype was detected a few times. The chain combines TRBV7-9 with TRBJ2-7, with D tentatively TRBD2 (8 bases). CDR1 and CDR2 (germline): SEHNR, FQNEAQ (reference sequence). V was cut by 4 bases and J by 0 bases, with 16 bases left in between. This CDR3 spans 16 amino acids. The CDR3 nucleotides are TGTGCCAGCAGCTCGGGGGGGACAGTTAGCTCCTACGAGCAGTACTTC. This sequence encodes CASSSGGTVSSYEQYF.

This clonotype was recorded only once. The rearrangement uses TRBV4-1 and TRBJ1-6, with no clear D. The CDR3 is 17 residues long. V lost 4 bases and J lost 10, with 23 bases in between. Germline V lookup: CDR1 MGHRA, CDR2 YSYEKL. The CDR3 sequence is CASSRAVLGRMESPLHF. CDR3 sequence (DNA): TGCGCCAGCAGCCGGGCCGTGTTAGGGAGAATGGAGTCACCCCTCCACTTT.

The chain is built from TRBV4-1 and TRBJ1-2, with 7 bases aligning to TRBD1. CDR1 is MGHRA and CDR2 is YSYEKL in the germline V gene. This CDR3 region has 17 residues. Losses at the gene ends were 6 bases for V and 2 bases for J; bases not matched to a gene: 15. The CDR3 loop reads CASSQIPGTAGNYGYTF. The CDR3 DNA follows: TGCGCCAGCAGTCAAATCCCCGGGACAGCTGGAAACTATGGCTACACCTTC.

This clonotype was seen at least ten times. This chain links TRBV5-1 with TRBJ1-1, with D perhaps matching TRBD1 (5 bases). Germline V CDR1 and CDR2: SGHRS, YFSETQ. This CDR3 has 15 residues. V was shortened by 0 bases and J by 0 bases, with 9 bases between the two germline ends. CDR3 loop: CASSLAWGLNTEAFF. The CDR3 nucleotides are TGCGCCAGCAGCTTGGCCTGGGGGTTGAACACTGAAGCTTTCTTT.

This clonotype was found a few times. The chain recombines TRBV6-2 or TRBV6-3 with TRBJ2-5; D gene unclear. V lost 5 bases to trimming and J lost 5 bases, with 6 bases between them. The CDR3 extends over 11 amino acids. Germline CDR1 is MNHEY and CDR2 is SVGEGT. The CDR3 DNA reads TGTGCCAGCAGTAGGATGGAGACCCAGTACTTC. It translates to CASSRMETQYF.

This chain links TRBV4-2 with TRBJ1-6, with a possible D match to TRBD1 (6 bases). V was trimmed by 1 base and J by 7 bases, leaving 14 bases between them. The germline V gene has CDR1 LGHNA and CDR2 YNFKEQ. The CDR3 has 16 residues. Written as DNA, the CDR3 is TGTGCCAGCAGCCAAGGAGGGGGGAATGGGAATTCACCCCTCCACTTT. Translating gives CASSQGGGNGNSPLHF.

This clonotype has only a few counts. In DNA form, the CDR3 reads TGTGCCAGCAGCGGACAGGGTTTAAGGAATCAGCCCCAGCATTTT. Translating gives CASSGQGLRNQPQHF. V and J are TRBV6-2 or TRBV6-3 and TRBJ1-5; 8 bases map to TRBD1. CDR3 size: 15 residues. V was clipped by 6 bases and J by 4 bases; unmatched bases: 8. Germline CDR1 reads MNHEY; CDR2 reads SVGEGT.

This clonotype was recorded many times. The chain carries TRBV4-1 and TRBJ1-3, with D maybe TRBD1 (5 bases). The germline V gene has CDR1 MGHRA and CDR2 YSYEKL. This CDR3 has 19 amino acids. V gave up 4 bases and J gave up 0 bases, with 22 bases separating them. Here the CDR3 DNA reads TGCGCCAGCAGCCTCCGAAAGGGGAACAGCCTACACTCTGGAAACACCATATATTTT. This translates into CASSLRKGNSLHSGNTIYF.

This clonotype was seen many times. V usage is TRBV6-2 or TRBV6-3 and J usage is TRBJ1-3; D not certain. Trimming removed 8 bases from V and 0 bases from J, with 14 bases in between. This CDR3 region has 15 residues. Looked up from germline, CDR1 is MNHEY and CDR2 is SVGEGT. DNA of the CDR3: TGTGCCAGCGGGAAGACAAGCATCTCTGGAAACACCATATATTTT. It encodes CASGKTSISGNTIYF.

This clonotype came up a few times. This sequence joins TRBV12-3 or TRBV12-4 and TRBJ1-5; no clear D. The CDR3 is 14 amino acids. Trimming took 6 bases from V and 2 from J, leaving 11 bases between them. CDR3 amino acids: CASSPLEGNQPQHF. CDR3 DNA sequence: TGTGCCAGCAGCCCATTAGAAGGCAATCAGCCCCAGCATTTT.

This clonotype came up many times. The V call is TRBV7-9, the J call TRBJ2-1; D remains ambiguous. Trimming removed 0 bases at V and 5 bases at J, with 2 bases between. Germline CDR1 SEHNR, CDR2 FQNEAQ (reference sequence). The CDR3 length is 12 residues. The chain's CDR3 is CASSLADNEQFF. As DNA, the CDR3 is TGTGCCAGCAGCTTAGCGGACAATGAGCAGTTCTTC.

This clonotype has just a few counts. The rearrangement uses TRBV29-1 and TRBJ2-5, with 7 bases aligning to TRBD1. Trimming took 6 bases from V and 3 from J; bases not matched to a gene: 7. Germline CDR1 and CDR2: SQVTM and ANQGSEA. The CDR3 totals 13 residues. The DNA for the CDR3 is TGCAGCGTAGCCGGGACAGACAAAGAGACCCAGTACTTC. Translated: CSVAGTDKETQYF.

This chain uses TRBV10-3 with TRBJ2-2; D is ambiguous. Germline values: CDR1 ENHRY, CDR2 SYGVKD. The CDR3 covers 16 residues. Trimming removed 3 bases from V and 0 bases from J, with 11 bases in between. The CDR3, as DNA: TGTGCCATCAGTGACCTCGCTCCCGCGAACACCGGGGAGCTGTTTTTT. Encoded protein: CAISDLAPANTGELFF.

The sample holds a few counts of this clonotype. The chain joins TRBV29-1 to TRBJ2-1; D remains ambiguous. CDR1 is SQVTM and CDR2 is ANQGSEA in the germline V gene. Trimming removed 3 bases at V and 5 bases at J, with 14 bases between. CDR3 size: 14 residues. CDR3 region: CSVEGFAVHNEQFF. The CDR3 nucleotides are TGCAGCGTTGAGGGGTTCGCCGTCCACAATGAGCAGTTCTTC.

This clonotype was seen ten or more times. V usage is TRBV9 and J usage is TRBJ1-1; 9 nucleotides align to TRBD1. The germline gives CDR1 SGDLS, CDR2 YYNGEE. V was clipped by 5 bases and J by 5 bases; unmatched bases: 7. The CDR3 has 14 amino acids. In nucleotides, the CDR3 is TGTGCCAGCAGTCCAACAGGGGGCGAGACTGAAGCTTTCTTT. As protein: CASSPTGGETEAFF.

This clonotype was recorded many times. The chain couples TRBV10-3 to TRBJ1-3, with D perhaps TRBD1 (5 bases). V gave up 4 bases and J gave up 0 bases, with 10 bases separating them. The CDR3 loop spans 15 amino acids. From germline, CDR1 is ENHRY and CDR2 SYGVKD. CDR3 DNA sequence: TGTGCCATCAGTGTCAGGGTCAACTCTGGAAACACCATATATTTT. Amino acid sequence: CAISVRVNSGNTIYF.

This clonotype came up many times. This chain uses TRBV5-5 with TRBJ2-2; the D is unclear. The CDR3 runs 12 residues. Germline assignment: CDR1 SGHKS and CDR2 YYEKEE (reference sequence). V was clipped by 3 bases and J by 6 bases, with 6 bases between them. The CDR3 sequence: CASSWVSGELFF. The CDR3 DNA follows: TGTGCCAGCAGCTGGGTGTCCGGGGAGCTGTTTTTT.

The CDR3 sequence is CASSQDRTSGVYEQYF. In DNA, the CDR3 is TGTGCCAGCAGCCAAGATAGAACTAGCGGTGTTTACGAGCAGTACTTC. The chain recombines TRBV4-2 with TRBJ2-7, with TRBD2 identical over 8 bases. Germline V lookup: CDR1 LGHNA, CDR2 YNFKEQ. V trimming: 0 bases; J trimming: 4 bases; junction bases outside the gene matches: 8. CDR3 length equals 16 residues.

Only a few counts were recorded for this clonotype. The chain carries TRBV11-2 and TRBJ1-2; D call uncertain. Trimming cost V 0 bases and J 4 bases, with 12 bases left between them. The CDR3 is made up of 15 amino acids. In germline, CDR1 is SGHAT, CDR2 FQNNGV. In nucleotides, the CDR3 is TGTGCCAGCAGCTTAGAGGCGAGGGCATTCTATGGCTACACCTTC. This codes for CASSLEARAFYGYTF. Full variable domain (outside the CDR3, taken from reference TRBV11-2 and TRBJ1-2): EAGVAQSPRYKIIEKRQSVAFWCNPISGHATLYWYQQILGQGPKLLIQFQNNGVVDDSQLPKDRFSAERLKGVDSTLKIQPAKLEDSAVYLCASSLEARAFYGYTFGSGTRLTVV.

This clonotype was seen ten or more times. The chain links TRBV6-5 to TRBJ1-2; 12 bases agree with TRBD1. The CDR3 is 17 residues long. After removal of 2 bases from V and 2 bases from J, the junction contained 6 bases not matched to a gene. The germline CDR1 and CDR2 sequences are MNHEY and SVGAGI. As DNA, the CDR3 is TGTGCCAGCAGTTACACCTCCGGGACAGGGGGCAACTATGGCTACACCTTC. Amino acids: CASSYTSGTGGNYGYTF.